Listed below are T cell receptor beta chains from one sample, sequenced in a study of shared clonotypes between healthy human individuals. Assay used: immunoSEQ multiplex PCR; TCRdb lists only in-frame clones, some missing. The table shows hundreds of thousands of clones, with 85% to 95% occurring only once. The source material was naive CD8+ T cells sorted from blood. The receptors come from a woman aged 30 to 39 in good health. Each CDR3 is given with its conserved first and last residue. D genes are given only for firm matches. Where a row states a size, it is once, few, many or the class of an expanded clone; other rows omit it.

j_call clone_size v_call d_call cdr3_aa cdr3_nt
TRBJ1-5 - TRBV4-1 - CASSQESAGLGGQPQHF TGCGCCAGCAGCCAAGAAAGTGCAGGTTTGGGTGGACAGCCCCAGCATTTT
TRBJ1-4 - TRBV7-9 - CASSSGISTNEKLFF TGTGCCAGCAGCTCCGGGATTTCGACTAATGAAAAACTGTTTTTT
TRBJ2-7 - TRBV7-6 - CASSPRLDKEGSYEQYF TGTGCCAGCAGCCCTAGGCTGGACAAGGAAGGATCCTACGAGCAGTACTTC
TRBJ2-5 - TRBV2 TRBD2 CATWTSVELTQYF TGTGCCACATGGACTAGCGTGGAATTGACCCAGTACTTC
TRBJ1-2 - TRBV27 - CASFGGLGYTF TGTGCCAGCTTCGGGGGCCTTGGCTACACCTTC
TRBJ2-1 once TRBV2 TRBD2 CASSSSGSPWEQFF TGTGCCAGCAGCTCTAGCGGGAGTCCGTGGGAGCAGTTCTTC
TRBJ2-5 - TRBV9 TRBD2 CASSVAGGPRETQYF TGTGCCAGCAGCGTAGCGGGAGGGCCTAGAGAGACCCAGTACTTC
TRBJ2-6 - TRBV5-1 - CASSLEGAGANVLTF TGCGCCAGCAGCTTGGAAGGGGCTGGGGCCAACGTCCTGACTTTC
TRBJ1-1 - TRBV5-6 - CASSLEGSGHLGAFF TGTGCCAGCAGCTTGGAAGGGTCGGGACATCTAGGAGCTTTCTTT
TRBJ2-2 - TRBV11-2 - CASSLERDWELFF TGTGCCAGCAGCTTAGAGAGGGACTGGGAGCTGTTTTTT
TRBJ2-7 once TRBV10-1 - CASSEGVGYEQYF TGCGCCAGCAGTGAAGGGGTGGGGTACGAGCAGTACTTC
TRBJ1-5 - TRBV28 TRBD1 CASSPPLGGEPQHF TGTGCCAGCAGTCCACCCCTAGGGGGCGAGCCCCAGCATTTT
TRBJ2-7 - TRBV19 - CASSRDEYEQYF TGTGCCAGTAGTAGGGACGAGTACGAGCAGTACTTC
TRBJ2-7 once TRBV27 - CASSLTGTNYEQYF TGTGCCAGCAGTTTAACCGGCACGAACTACGAGCAGTACTTC
TRBJ2-7 - TRBV5-3 - CARSSCGGGSYEQYF TGTGCCAGAAGCTCCTGTGGCGGAGGGTCCTACGAGCAGTACTTC
TRBJ2-1 - TRBV7-9 - CASSIGYRGDSYNEQFF TGTGCCAGCAGCATAGGGTATAGGGGAGATTCCTACAATGAGCAGTTCTTC
TRBJ1-1 - TRBV5-4 - CASKTGMNTEAFF TGTGCCAGTAAGACAGGAATGAACACTGAAGCTTTCTTT
TRBJ2-7 - TRBV15 - CATSRGVQGMNEQYF TGTGCCACCAGCAGAGGGGTTCAGGGTATGAACGAGCAGTACTTC
TRBJ1-3 - TRBV28 - CASSLSKHSHSSGNTIYF TGTGCCAGCAGTTTATCCAAACACTCCCACAGCTCTGGAAACACCATATATTTT
TRBJ1-5 - TRBV27 - CASNPTPYSNQPQHF TGTGCCAGCAACCCTACACCTTATAGCAATCAGCCCCAGCATTTT
TRBJ2-5 - TRBV28 - CASRAQVGAETQYF TGTGCCAGCAGAGCCCAAGTCGGAGCAGAGACCCAGTACTTC
TRBJ2-7 - TRBV28 TRBD2 CASSYQMRLAEFSYEQYF TGTGCCAGCAGTTACCAGATGCGACTAGCGGAGTTCTCCTACGAGCAGTACTTC